These 12 T cell receptor beta chains share one sample of origin, sequenced in a study of molecular identifiers for immune sequencing clone quantification. TCRdb reprocessed the PCR reads via MiXCR and lists one record per CDR3 protein. Here the sample spans 100,000 or so distinct CDR3 sequences, roughly 38% being singletons. Material: naive CD8+ T cells from blood, with Jurkat cell RNA spiked in. Subset indicated: FACS-sorted CD8+CD4-CCR7+CD45RA+ naive T cells. Source of these receptors: a human donor in good health. Some libraries in this study had Jurkat cell RNA spiked in.

The rearrangement links TRBV28 to TRBJ1-5; D might be TRBD1 (5 bases). Germline values: CDR1 MDHEN, CDR2 SYDVKM. CDR3 length: 14 amino acids. The germline V and J ends were trimmed by 2 bases and 5 bases, with 10 bases remaining between them. CDR3 protein: CASSLGRGDQPQHF. CDR3 nucleotides: TGTGCCAGCAGTTTAGGGCGGGGGGATCAGCCCCAGCATTTT. Combining the CDR3 with reference TRBV28 and TRBJ1-5 gives the whole variable domain DVKVTQSSRYLVKRTGEKVFLECVQDMDHENMFWYRQDPGLGLRLIYFSYDVKMKEKGDIPEGYSVSREKKERFSLILESASTNQTSMYLCASSLGRGDQPQHFGDGTRLSIL.

This clonotype was picked up a small number of times. The chain joins TRBV6-2 or TRBV6-3 to TRBJ2-1; D gene unclear. CDR3 length: 14 residues. Trimming removed 0 bases at V and 7 bases at J, with 10 bases between. Per germline, CDR1 MNHEY and CDR2 SVGEGT. The CDR3 nucleotides read TGTGCCAGCAGTTACTCACCCTTTGGGAATGAGCAGTTCTTC. Translating gives CASSYSPFGNEQFF.

Comments on this clonotype: A much larger clonotype is one base distant, so this may be a read error. The chain joins TRBV28 to TRBJ2-3; 11 positions agree with TRBD1. Per germline, CDR1 MDHEN and CDR2 SYDVKM. This CDR3 contains 16 residues. This CDR3 is CAGSFIGQGATDTQYF. Here the CDR3 DNA reads TGTGCCGGCAGTTTTATAGGACAGGGGGCCACAGATACGCAGTATTTT. Complete variable domain (other parts from reference TRBV28 and TRBJ2-3): DVKVTQSSRYLVKRTGEKVFLECVQDMDHENMFWYRQDPGLGLRLIYFSYDVKMKEKGDIPEGYSVSREKKERFSLILESASTNQTSMYLCAGSFIGQGATDTQYFGPGTRLTVL.

J is TRBJ2-7 and V is TRBV6-2 or TRBV6-3; no clear D gene. Trimming removed 3 bases from V and 2 bases from J, with 14 bases in between. Germline V gene data show CDR1 as MNHEY and CDR2 as SVGEGT. The CDR3 has 15 residues. The CDR3 is CASSYGSERAYEQYF. The CDR3 DNA reads TGTGCCAGCAGTTATGGGTCGGAGAGAGCCTACGAGCAGTACTTC.

This clonotype has only a few counts. The chain is built from TRBV25-1 and TRBJ2-3; 14 bases fit TRBD2. From germline, CDR1 is MGHDK and CDR2 SYGVNS. V lost 0 bases to trimming and J lost 2 bases; unmatched junction nucleotides: 4. This CDR3 spans 18 amino acids. In DNA, the CDR3 is TGTGCCAGCAGTGAATATGGGACTAGCGGGAGATACACAGATACGCAGTATTTT. Translating gives CASSEYGTSGRYTDTQYF.

This clonotype has at least ten counts. The chain has TRBV19 and TRBJ2-3, with D possibly matching TRBD2 (7 bases). Germline V CDR1 and CDR2: LNHDA, SQIVND (reference sequence). The V end lost 1 base, the J end lost 3 bases, and 11 bases lay between the germline ends. This CDR3 has 15 residues. CDR3 in amino acids: CASSIGGRGTDTQYF. In DNA, the CDR3 is TGTGCCAGTAGTATAGGAGGGAGGGGGACAGATACGCAGTATTTT.

On this clonotype: Just one base apart from a much larger clone, this may be a read error. The chain couples TRBV7-6 to TRBJ2-2, with TRBD2 as a possible D gene (5 bases). This CDR3 is built from 15 residues. The V gene's germline CDR1 is SGHVS and CDR2 FNYEAQ. CDR3 DNA: TGTGCCAGCAGCTTAGGCCCCCTCCGCACCGGGGAGCTGGTTTTT. Protein sequence: CASSLGPLRTGELVF.

Concerning this clonotype itself: This sequence may be a read error, since a much larger clone differs from it by one base. This chain connects TRBV5-3 to TRBJ2-3, with 7 bases aligning to TRBD1. TRBV5-3 is identified as an open reading frame with a role that is uncertain. This CDR3 has 15 residues. Trimming at V came to 10 bases and at J to 0 bases, leaving 11 bases not matched to a gene. DNA of the CDR3: TGTGCCGGCAGCGACTGGGACAGTAGCACAGATACGCAGTATTTT. Its translation: CAGSDWDSSTDTQYF.

This clonotype was counted ten times or more. V usage is TRBV27 and J usage is TRBJ2-2; 8 nucleotides align to TRBD2. CDR1 is MNHEY, CDR2 SMNVEV, per germline (reference sequence). V lost 2 bases and J lost 4; bases outside the gene matches: 6. The CDR3 spans 16 residues. The CDR3 spells CASSLVSGTVTGELFF. The CDR3 DNA reads as TGTGCCAGCAGTTTAGTTAGCGGGACGGTCACCGGGGAGCTGTTTTTT.

Comments on this clonotype: Given the absence of the conserved phenylalanine or tryptophan at the CDR3 end, a read error is likely. The chain has TRBV19 and TRBJ2-1; 8 bases line up with TRBD2. There are 13 residues in the CDR3. The ends lost 3 bases at V and 10 bases at J; junction bases unmatched: 5. Germline V lookup: CDR1 LNHDA, CDR2 SQIVND (reference sequence). In nucleotides, the CDR3 is TGTGCCAGTAGTATGAACGGGAGGGCCGAGCAGTTCATC. Its protein is CASSMNGRAEQFI.

The chain recombines TRBV28 with TRBJ2-3; D remains unclear. From germline, CDR1 is MDHEN and CDR2 SYDVKM. The V end was cut by 4 bases, the J end by 7 bases, with 9 bases between. The CDR3 sequence is 12 residues long. CDR3 protein: CASSWPEYTQYF. Written as DNA, the CDR3 is TGTGCCAGCAGTTGGCCGGAGTATACGCAGTATTTT.

This chain uses TRBV7-6 with TRBJ2-1; D gene uncertain. Per germline, CDR1 SGHVS and CDR2 FNYEAQ. CDR3 size: 16 residues. V was trimmed by 5 bases and J by 0 bases, leaving 14 bases between them. CDR3 in amino acids: CASSRDTRSSYNEQFF. DNA of the CDR3: TGTGCCAGCAGCCGTGACACGAGAAGCTCCTACAATGAGCAGTTCTTC.